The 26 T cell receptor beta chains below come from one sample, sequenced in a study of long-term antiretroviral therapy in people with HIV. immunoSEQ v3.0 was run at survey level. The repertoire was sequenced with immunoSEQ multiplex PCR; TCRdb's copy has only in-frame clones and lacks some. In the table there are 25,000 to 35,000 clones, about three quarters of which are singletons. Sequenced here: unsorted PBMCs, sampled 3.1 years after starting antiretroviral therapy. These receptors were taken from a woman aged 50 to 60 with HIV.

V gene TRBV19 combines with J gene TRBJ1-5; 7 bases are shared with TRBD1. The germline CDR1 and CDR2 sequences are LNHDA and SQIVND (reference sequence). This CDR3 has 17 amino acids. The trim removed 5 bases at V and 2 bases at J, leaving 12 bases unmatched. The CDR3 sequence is CASSPVRGAGGNQPQHF. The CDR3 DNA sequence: TGTGCCAGTAGTCCCGTCAGGGGGGCAGGGGGCAATCAGCCCCAGCATTTT.

The CDR3 protein is CAISEMNTEAFF. The CDR3 DNA follows: TGTGCCATCAGTGAGATGAACACTGAAGCTTTCTTT. The chain employs TRBV10-3 and TRBJ1-1; D is ambiguous. The germline V and J ends were trimmed by 2 bases and 0 bases, with 1 base remaining between them. The germline gives CDR1 ENHRY, CDR2 SYGVKD. The CDR3 sequence is 12 residues long.

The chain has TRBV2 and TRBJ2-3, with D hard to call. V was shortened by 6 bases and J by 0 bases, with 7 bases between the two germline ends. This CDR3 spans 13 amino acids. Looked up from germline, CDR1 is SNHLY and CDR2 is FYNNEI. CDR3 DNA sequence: TGTGCCAGCAGACCAGCTAGCACAGATACGCAGTATTTT. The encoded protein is CASRPASTDTQYF.

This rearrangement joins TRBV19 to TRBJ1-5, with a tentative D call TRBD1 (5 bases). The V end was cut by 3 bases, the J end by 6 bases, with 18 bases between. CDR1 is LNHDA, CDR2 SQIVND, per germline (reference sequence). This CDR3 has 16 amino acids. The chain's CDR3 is CASSIGLGVFPQPQHF. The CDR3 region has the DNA TGTGCCAGTAGTATCGGTTTGGGGGTGTTCCCTCAGCCCCAGCATTTT.

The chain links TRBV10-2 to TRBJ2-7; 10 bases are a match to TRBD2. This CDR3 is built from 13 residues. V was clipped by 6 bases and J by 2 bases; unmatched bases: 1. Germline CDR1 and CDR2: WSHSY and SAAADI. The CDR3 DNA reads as TGCGCCAGCAGAGCGGGGGGGCCCTACGAGCAGTACGTC. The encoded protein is CASRAGGPYEQYV.

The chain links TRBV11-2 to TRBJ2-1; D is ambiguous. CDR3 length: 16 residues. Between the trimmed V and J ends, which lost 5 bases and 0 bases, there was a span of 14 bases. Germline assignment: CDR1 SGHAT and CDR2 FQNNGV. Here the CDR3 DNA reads TGTGCCAGCAGCCCCAGTGAAACGAGCTCCTACAATGAGCAGTTCTTC. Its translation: CASSPSETSSYNEQFF.

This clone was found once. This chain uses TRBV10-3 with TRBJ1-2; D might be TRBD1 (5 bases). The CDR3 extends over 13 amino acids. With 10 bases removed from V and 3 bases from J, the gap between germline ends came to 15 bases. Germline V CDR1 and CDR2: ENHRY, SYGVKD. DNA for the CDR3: TGTGCCACCTCACCCGAGACAGACTATGGCTACACCTTC. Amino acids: CATSPETDYGYTF.

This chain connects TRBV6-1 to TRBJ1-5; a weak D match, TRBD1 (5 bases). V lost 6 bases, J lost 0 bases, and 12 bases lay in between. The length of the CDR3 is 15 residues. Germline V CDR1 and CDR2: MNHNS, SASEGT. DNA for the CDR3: TGTGCCAGCAGAGACAGATATATTAGCAATCAGCCCCAGCATTTT. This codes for CASRDRYISNQPQHF.

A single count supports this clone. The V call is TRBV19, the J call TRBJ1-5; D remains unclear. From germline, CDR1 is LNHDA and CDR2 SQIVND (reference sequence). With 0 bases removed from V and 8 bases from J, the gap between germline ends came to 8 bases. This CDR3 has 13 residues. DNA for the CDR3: TGTGCCAGTAGTATAGAGAAGGAGAAGCCCCAGCATTTT. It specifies CASSIEKEKPQHF.

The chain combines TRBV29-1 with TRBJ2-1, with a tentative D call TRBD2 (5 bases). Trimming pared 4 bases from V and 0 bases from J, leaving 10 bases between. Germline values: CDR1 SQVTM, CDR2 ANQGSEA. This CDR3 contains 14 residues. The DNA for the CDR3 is TGCAGCGTTGTGGGTGGGAGCTCCTACAATGAGCAGTTCTTC. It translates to CSVVGGSSYNEQFF.

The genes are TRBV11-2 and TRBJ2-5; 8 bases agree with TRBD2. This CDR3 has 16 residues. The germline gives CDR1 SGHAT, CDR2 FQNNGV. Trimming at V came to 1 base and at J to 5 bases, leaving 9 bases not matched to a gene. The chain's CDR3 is CASSLVLVLAAETQYF. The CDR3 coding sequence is TGTGCCAGCAGCTTAGTACTGGTACTAGCGGCGGAGACCCAGTACTTC.

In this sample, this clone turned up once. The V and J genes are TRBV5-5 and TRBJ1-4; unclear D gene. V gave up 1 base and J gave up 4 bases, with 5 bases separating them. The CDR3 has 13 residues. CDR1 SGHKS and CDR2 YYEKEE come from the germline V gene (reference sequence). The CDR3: CASSLNGNEKLFF. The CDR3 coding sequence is TGTGCCAGCAGCTTGAACGGTAATGAAAAACTGTTTTTT.

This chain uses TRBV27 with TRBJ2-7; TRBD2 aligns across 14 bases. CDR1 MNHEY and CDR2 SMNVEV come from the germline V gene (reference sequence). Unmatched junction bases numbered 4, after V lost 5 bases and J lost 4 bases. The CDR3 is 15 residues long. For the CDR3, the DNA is TGTGCCAGCAGTGGACTAGCGGGGGGACAATACGAGCAGTACTTC. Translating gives CASSGLAGGQYEQYF.

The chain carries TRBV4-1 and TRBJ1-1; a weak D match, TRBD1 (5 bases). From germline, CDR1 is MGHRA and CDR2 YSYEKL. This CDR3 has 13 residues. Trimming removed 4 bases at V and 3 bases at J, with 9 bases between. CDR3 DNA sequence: TGCGCCAGCAGCCTCCGAGGGGACACTGAAGCTTTCTTT. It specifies CASSLRGDTEAFF.

The CDR3 sequence is CASSTRSSTEAFF. The CDR3 bases are TGCGCCAGCAGCACCAGGAGTTCCACTGAAGCTTTCTTT. The chain has TRBV10-2 and TRBJ1-1, with no clear D. Trimming stripped 6 bases from V and 4 bases from J, with 12 bases between. The CDR3 has 13 amino acids. Germline V gene lookup returns CDR1 WSHSY and CDR2 SAAADI.

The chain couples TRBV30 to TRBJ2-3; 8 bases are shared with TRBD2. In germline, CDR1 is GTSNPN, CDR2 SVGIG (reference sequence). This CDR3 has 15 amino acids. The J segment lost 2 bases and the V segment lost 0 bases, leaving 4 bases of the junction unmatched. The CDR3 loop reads CAWSVTGGATDTQYF. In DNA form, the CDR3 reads TGTGCCTGGAGTGTAACCGGGGGGGCCACAGATACGCAGTATTTT.

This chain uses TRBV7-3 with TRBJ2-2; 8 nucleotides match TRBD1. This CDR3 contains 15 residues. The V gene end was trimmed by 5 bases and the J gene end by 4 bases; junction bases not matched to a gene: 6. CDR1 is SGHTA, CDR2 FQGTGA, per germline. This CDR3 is CASSPQGAFTGELFF. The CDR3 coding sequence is TGTGCCAGCAGCCCCCAGGGGGCCTTCACCGGGGAGCTGTTTTTT. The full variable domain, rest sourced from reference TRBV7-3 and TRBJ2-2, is GAGVSQTPSNKVTEKGKYVELRCDPISGHTALYWYRQSLGQGPEFLIYFQGTGAADDSGLPNDRFFAVRPEGSVSTLKIQRTERGDSAVYLCASSPQGAFTGELFFGEGSRLTVL.

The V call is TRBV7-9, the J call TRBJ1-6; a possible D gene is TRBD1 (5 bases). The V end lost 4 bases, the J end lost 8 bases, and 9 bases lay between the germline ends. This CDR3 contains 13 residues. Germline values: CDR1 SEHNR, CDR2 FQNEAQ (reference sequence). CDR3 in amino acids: CASSSSGDSPLHF. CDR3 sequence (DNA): TGTGCCAGCAGCTCCTCGGGGGATTCACCCCTCCACTTT.

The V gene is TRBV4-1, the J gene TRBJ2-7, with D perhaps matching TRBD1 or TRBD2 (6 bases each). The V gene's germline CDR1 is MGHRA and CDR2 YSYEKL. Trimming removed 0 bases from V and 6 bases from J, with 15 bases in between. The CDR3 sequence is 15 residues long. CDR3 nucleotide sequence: TGCGCCAGCAGCCAAGATCTCGGGGGCGAGGGCGAGCAGTACTTC. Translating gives CASSQDLGGEGEQYF.

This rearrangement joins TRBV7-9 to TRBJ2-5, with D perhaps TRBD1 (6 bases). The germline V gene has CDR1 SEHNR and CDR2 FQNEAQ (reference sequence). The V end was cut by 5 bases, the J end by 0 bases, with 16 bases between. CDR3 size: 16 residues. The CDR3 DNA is TGTGCCAGCAGCGTATATCAGGGGACGTACCAAGAGACCCAGTACTTC. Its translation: CASSVYQGTYQETQYF.

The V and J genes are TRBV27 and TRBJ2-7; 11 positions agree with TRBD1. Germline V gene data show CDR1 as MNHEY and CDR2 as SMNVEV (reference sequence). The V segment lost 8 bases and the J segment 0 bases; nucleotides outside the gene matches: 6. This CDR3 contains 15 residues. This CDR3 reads CASRGQGAASYEQYF. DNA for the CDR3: TGTGCCAGCCGCGGACAGGGGGCGGCCTCCTACGAGCAGTACTTC.

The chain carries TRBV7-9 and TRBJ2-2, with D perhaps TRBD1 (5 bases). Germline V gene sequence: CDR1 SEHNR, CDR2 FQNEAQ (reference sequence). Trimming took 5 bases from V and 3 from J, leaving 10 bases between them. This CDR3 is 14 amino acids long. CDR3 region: CASSPGRYTGELFF. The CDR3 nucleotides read TGTGCCAGCAGCCCAGGGCGGTACACCGGGGAGCTGTTTTTT.

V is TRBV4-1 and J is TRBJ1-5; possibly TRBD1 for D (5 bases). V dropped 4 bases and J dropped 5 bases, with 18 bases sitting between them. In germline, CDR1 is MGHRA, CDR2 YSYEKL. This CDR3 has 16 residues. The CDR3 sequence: CASSLDRTREDQPQHF. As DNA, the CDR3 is TGCGCCAGCAGCCTTGACCGAACCAGGGAGGATCAGCCCCAGCATTTT.

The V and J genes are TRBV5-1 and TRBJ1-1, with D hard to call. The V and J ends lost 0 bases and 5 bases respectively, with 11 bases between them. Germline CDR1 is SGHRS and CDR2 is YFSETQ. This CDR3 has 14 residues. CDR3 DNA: TGCGCCAGCAGCTTGGGGATGCTCCTAACTGAAGCTTTCTTT. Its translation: CASSLGMLLTEAFF.

This CDR3 is CASSRFGGGNNEQFF. The CDR3 DNA is TGCGCCAGCAGCCGCTTCGGGGGGGGTAACAATGAGCAGTTCTTC. The gene calls are TRBV4-1 and TRBJ2-1, with 8 bases lining up with TRBD2. Trimming at V came to 4 bases and at J to 5 bases, leaving 7 bases not matched to a gene. The CDR3 spans 15 residues. The germline V gene encodes CDR1 MGHRA and CDR2 YSYEKL.

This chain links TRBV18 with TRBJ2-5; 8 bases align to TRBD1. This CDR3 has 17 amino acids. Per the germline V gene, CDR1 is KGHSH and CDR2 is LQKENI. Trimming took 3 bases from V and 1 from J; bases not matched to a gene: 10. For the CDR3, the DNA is TGTGCCAGCTCACCGTCAGGGCTAGGGACAGGCCAAGAGACCCAGTACTTC. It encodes CASSPSGLGTGQETQYF.